Listed here are 29 T cell receptor beta chains from one sample, sequenced in a study of blood T cell repertoires in COVID-19. Data came from immunoSEQ multiplex PCR; TCRdb stores just in-frame clones and leaves some out. This table holds about 200,000 clones, approximately 82% found once. Source material: peripheral blood. Receptors originate from a human donor in a cohort sampled during active COVID-19.

The J gene is TRBJ1-5, the V gene TRBV18; the match to TRBD1 covers 8 bases. Germline V CDR1 and CDR2: KGHSH, LQKENI. The J segment lost 7 bases and the V segment lost 3 bases, leaving 5 bases of the junction unmatched. This CDR3 region has 14 residues. The CDR3 DNA is TGTGCCAGCTCACCTGACAGGGGTGGACAGCCCCAGCATTTT. Translated, it gives CASSPDRGGQPQHF.

The CDR3 DNA sequence: TGTGCCAGCAGTGAACGGGCTAGCGGGAGTAAGTACGAGCAGTACTTC. Translating it yields CASSERASGSKYEQYF. This sequence joins TRBV6-1 and TRBJ2-7; 10 bases agree with TRBD2. J gave up 4 bases and V 2 bases, and 8 bases lay outside the gene matches. The CDR3 is made up of 16 amino acids. Germline CDR1 MNHNS, CDR2 SASEGT.

The rearrangement links TRBV5-4 to TRBJ2-5, with 8 nucleotides matching TRBD2. The V segment lost 0 bases and the J segment 1 base; nucleotides outside the gene matches: 5. CDR1 and CDR2 from the germline V gene are SGHNT and YYREEE (reference sequence). The CDR3 has 16 residues. DNA for the CDR3: TGTGCCAGCAGCTTGGACCCCAGCGGGAGCCAAGAGACCCAGTACTTC. It translates to CASSLDPSGSQETQYF. The whole variable domain, remainder taken from reference TRBV5-4 and TRBJ2-5, is ETGVTQSPTHLIKTRGQQVTLRCSSQSGHNTVSWYQQALGQGPQFIFQYYREEENGRGNFPPRFSGLQFPNYSSELNVNALELDDSALYLCASSLDPSGSQETQYFGPGTRLLVL.

This chain links TRBV14 with TRBJ2-1, with D possibly TRBD2 on 6 matching bases. Deletions cut 2 bases from V and 2 bases from J, with 10 bases between. Germline V lookup: CDR1 SGHDN, CDR2 FVKESK. The CDR3 covers 15 residues. In DNA form, the CDR3 reads TGTGCCAGCAGCCAAAGCGGGCTCACCTACAATGAGCAGTTCTTC. This sequence encodes CASSQSGLTYNEQFF.

This clone was observed a few times. The rearrangement links TRBV21-1 to TRBJ1-3; the table names TRBD1, a call not compared with the DNA. TRBV21-1 is a recognized pseudogene. The CDR3 totals 15 residues. The CDR3, as DNA: TGTGCCAGCACCCCGACAGGGCCCTCTGGAAACACCATATATTTT. The encoded protein is CASTPTGPSGNTIYF.

The chain combines TRBV9 with TRBJ2-1; 7 bases align to TRBD2. CDR1 and CDR2 from the germline V gene are SGDLS and YYNGEE. The CDR3 consists of 17 residues. Losses at the gene ends were 0 bases for V and 4 bases for J; bases not matched to a gene: 10. The CDR3 nucleotides are TGTGCCAGCAGCGTAGGGTTTGGGAGCGGGAAATACAATGAGCAGTTCTTC. It is translated as CASSVGFGSGKYNEQFF.

The sample holds one count of this clone. The chain is built from TRBV28 and TRBJ1-6; no definite D call. Germline V lookup: CDR1 MDHEN, CDR2 SYDVKM. V gave up 3 bases and J gave up 0 bases, with 3 bases separating them. The CDR3 length is 14 residues. CDR3 protein: CASSFSSYNSPLHF. CDR3 coding DNA: TGTGCCAGCAGTTTCAGCTCCTATAATTCACCCCTCCACTTT.

This clone has only one observation. The rearrangement uses TRBV6-6 and TRBJ2-7; no reliable D call. Germline V gene lookup returns CDR1 MNHNY and CDR2 SVGAGI (reference sequence). The V gene lost 6 bases and the J gene lost 8 bases, with 14 bases spanning the gap. The CDR3 sequence is 12 residues long. The CDR3 region is CASSTFDWQQYF. DNA for the CDR3: TGTGCCAGCAGCACCTTCGACTGGCAGCAGTACTTC.

The J gene is TRBJ2-1, the V gene TRBV3-1 (or the pseudogene TRBV3-2), with TRBD2 matching over 9 bases. CDR1 LGHDT and CDR2 YNNKEL come from the germline V gene (reference sequence). V trimming: 3 bases; J trimming: 1 base; junction bases outside the gene matches: 4. The CDR3 has 16 amino acids. The CDR3 sequence is CASSQRTSASYNEQFF. The CDR3 DNA sequence: TGTGCCAGCAGCCAGCGGACTAGCGCGTCCTACAATGAGCAGTTCTTC.

The chain employs TRBV5-1 and TRBJ1-1; no definite D call. This CDR3 region has 14 residues. Germline V gene data show CDR1 as SGHRS and CDR2 as YFSETQ. V was trimmed by 0 bases and J by 10 bases, leaving 16 bases between them. Here the CDR3 reads CASSLGGLQLGAFF. The CDR3 DNA reads as TGCGCCAGCAGCTTGGGCGGACTCCAACTGGGAGCTTTCTTT.

The V gene is TRBV5-6, the J gene TRBJ2-2; TRBD1 might be the D (6 bases). The germline CDR1 and CDR2 sequences are SGHDT and YYEEEE. This CDR3 is 15 amino acids long. V was pared by 0 bases and J by 0 bases, with 6 bases between. CDR3 in DNA: TGTGCCAGCAGCTTGGGGACAGCGAACACCGGGGAGCTGTTTTTT. The encoded protein is CASSLGTANTGELFF.

V gene TRBV28 combines with J gene TRBJ1-2; D may be TRBD1 (5 bases). Germline V gene data show CDR1 as MDHEN and CDR2 as SYDVKM. The germline V and J ends were trimmed by 4 bases and 8 bases, with 20 bases remaining between them. CDR3 length: 15 amino acids. The DNA for the CDR3 is TGTGCCAGCAGTTCAAACCCTCAGGGCATCTACGGCTACACCTTC. It is translated as CASSSNPQGIYGYTF.

The rearrangement joins TRBV9 to TRBJ2-7; 12 nucleotides match TRBD2. The junction had 6 bases not matched to a gene; V was cut back by 3 bases and J by 2 bases. The CDR3 is made up of 16 amino acids. The germline V gene encodes CDR1 SGDLS and CDR2 YYNGEE. In nucleotides, the CDR3 is TGTGCCAGCAGCGCGGAGACTAGCGGGGGCCCCTACGAGCAGTACTTC. Residues: CASSAETSGGPYEQYF.

This chain joins TRBV7-6 and TRBJ2-5, with a possible D match to TRBD2 (6 bases). CDR1 is SGHVS, CDR2 FNYEAQ, per germline. The CDR3 runs to 14 residues. Trimming took 1 base from V and 6 from J, leaving 12 bases between them. The CDR3 loop reads CASSLGGNVKTQYF. The CDR3 nucleotides read TGTGCCAGCAGCTTAGGCGGGAACGTGAAGACCCAGTACTTC.

V gene TRBV30 combines with J gene TRBJ2-4; 7 bases align to TRBD1. V lost 2 bases to trimming and J lost 0 bases; unmatched junction nucleotides: 13. The germline gives CDR1 GTSNPN, CDR2 SVGIG (reference sequence). The CDR3 totals 18 residues. Here the CDR3 reads CAWSPRDRNTIAKNIQYF. CDR3 DNA: TGTGCCTGGAGTCCCCGGGACAGAAATACGATAGCCAAAAACATTCAGTACTTC.

This clone has more than one count but fewer than ten. This chain connects TRBV10-1 to TRBJ2-7; 10 bases align to TRBD2. The CDR3 has 16 amino acids. The J segment lost 4 bases and the V segment lost 0 bases, leaving 6 bases of the junction unmatched. CDR1 and CDR2 (germline): WNHNN, SYGVQD (reference sequence). CDR3 nucleotides: TGCGCCAGCAGTGAGTCGGCGACTAGCGGGTCTTACGAGCAGTACTTC. Its protein product is CASSESATSGSYEQYF.

The chain links TRBV11-2 to TRBJ2-1, with TRBD1 as a possible D gene (6 bases). Germline lookup yields CDR1 SGHAT and CDR2 FQNNGV. The CDR3 covers 15 residues. V lost 5 bases and J 0 bases, leaving 11 bases between the germline ends. The CDR3 spells CASSHWTVSYNEQFF. The CDR3 nucleotides are TGTGCCAGCAGCCATTGGACAGTCTCCTACAATGAGCAGTTCTTC. Together with reference TRBV11-2 and TRBJ2-1, the CDR3 gives the full variable domain: EAGVAQSPRYKIIEKRQSVAFWCNPISGHATLYWYQQILGQGPKLLIQFQNNGVVDDSQLPKDRFSAERLKGVDSTLKIQPAKLEDSAVYLCASSHWTVSYNEQFFGPGTRLTVL.

The gene calls are TRBV19 and TRBJ2-4; 8 bases are shared with TRBD2. The CDR3 loop spans 16 amino acids. The junction had 12 bases not matched to a gene; V was cut back by 6 bases and J by 5 bases. Germline V CDR1 and CDR2: LNHDA, SQIVND (reference sequence). The CDR3 is CASSRAGTGGENIQYF. The CDR3 DNA reads TGTGCCAGTAGCCGCGCCGGGACCGGGGGGGAAAACATTCAGTACTTC.

J is TRBJ2-1 and V is TRBV4-2, with D perhaps TRBD1 (5 bases). The germline V gene encodes CDR1 LGHNA and CDR2 YNFKEQ. The CDR3 extends over 14 amino acids. V shed 5 bases and J shed 4 bases, with 12 bases lying between them. The chain's CDR3 is CASSLGAEYNEQFF. The CDR3 region has the DNA TGTGCCAGCAGCTTAGGGGCGGAATACAATGAGCAGTTCTTC.

This chain uses TRBV7-2 with TRBJ1-4; D is perhaps TRBD1 (6 bases). The CDR3 sequence is 15 residues long. Germline CDR1 reads SGHTA; CDR2 reads FQGNSA. V lost 3 bases and J lost 3, with 11 bases in between. CDR3 in DNA: TGTGCCAGCAGCTTTCAGGACAGACCTAATGAAAAACTGTTTTTT. Its protein product is CASSFQDRPNEKLFF.

The chain is built from TRBV5-4 and TRBJ2-7, with D perhaps matching TRBD2 (5 bases). The CDR3 has 15 amino acids. Trimming shortened V by 4 bases and J by 3 bases, and 17 bases separated the two germline ends. Germline assignment: CDR1 SGHNT and CDR2 YYREEE (reference sequence). CDR3 in amino acids: CASSRGWEGYYEQYF. In DNA, the CDR3 is TGTGCCAGCAGCCGAGGGTGGGAAGGGTACTACGAGCAGTACTTC.

The J gene is TRBJ2-7, the V gene TRBV2; TRBD1 aligns across 8 bases. Germline V CDR1 and CDR2: SNHLY, FYNNEI. The CDR3 loop spans 13 amino acids. V lost 7 bases to trimming and J lost 2 bases; unmatched junction nucleotides: 4. CDR3 sequence reads: CASKPQGAYEQYF. The CDR3, as DNA: TGTGCCAGCAAACCACAGGGGGCCTACGAGCAGTACTTC.

This chain connects TRBV10-1 to TRBJ2-3; tentative D call: TRBD2 (5 bases). V gave up 4 bases and J gave up 0 bases, with 17 bases separating them. Germline V CDR1 and CDR2: WNHNN, SYGVQD (reference sequence). The CDR3 loop spans 17 amino acids. CDR3 coding DNA: TGCGCCAGCAGTGCCTATTCAGAGGGTGGGAGCACAGATACGCAGTATTTT. This sequence encodes CASSAYSEGGSTDTQYF.

CDR3: CASPNSGNTIYF. The CDR3 DNA sequence: TGTGCCAGCCCCAACTCTGGAAACACCATATATTTT. The rearrangement joins TRBV6-5 to TRBJ1-3; D uncertain. CDR3 length: 12 residues. Trimming removed 8 bases from V and 0 bases from J, with 5 bases in between. CDR1 is MNHEY and CDR2 is SVGAGI in the germline V gene.

There are a few counts of this clone. The chain links TRBV6-5 to TRBJ2-2; the D gene is possibly TRBD1 (5 bases). The germline V gene has CDR1 MNHEY and CDR2 SVGAGI. The V and J ends lost 11 bases and 2 bases respectively, with 18 bases between them. This CDR3 has 15 amino acids. The CDR3 is CALRPGHLNTGELFF. CDR3 DNA sequence: TGTGCCCTCCGACCAGGGCATCTTAACACCGGGGAGCTGTTTTTT.

This clone turned up a few times. J is TRBJ2-7 and V is TRBV30, with 7 positions matching TRBD2. The V gene's germline CDR1 is GTSNPN and CDR2 SVGIG (reference sequence). The J segment lost 6 bases and the V segment lost 0 bases, leaving 8 bases of the junction unmatched. The CDR3 runs to 14 residues. The CDR3 sequence: CAWSVLTVAGEQYF. The CDR3 region has the DNA TGTGCCTGGAGTGTACTCACGGTAGCGGGCGAGCAGTACTTC.

The V gene is TRBV11-2, the J gene TRBJ2-7; possible D gene TRBD1, 6 bases. Germline CDR1 is SGHAT and CDR2 is FQNNGV. The CDR3 extends over 13 amino acids. V lost 6 bases and J 0 bases, leaving 9 bases between the germline ends. The CDR3, as DNA: TGTGCCAGCAGGACAGGTAGCTCCTACGAGCAGTACTTC. This translates into CASRTGSSYEQYF.

The chain uses TRBV2 and TRBJ2-1, with 9 bases that match TRBD1. The CDR3 has 15 residues. Germline V gene data show CDR1 as SNHLY and CDR2 as FYNNEI. V dropped 3 bases and J dropped 4; count of bases not matched to a gene: 4. As DNA, the CDR3 is TGTGCCAGCAGTGAGGAACAGGGGGCGTACAATGAGCAGTTCTTC. Translation gives CASSEEQGAYNEQFF.

This sequence joins TRBV3-1 (or the pseudogene TRBV3-2) and TRBJ2-1; 11 bases align to TRBD2. The V gene's germline CDR1 is LGHDT and CDR2 YNNKEL (reference sequence). CDR3 length: 17 residues. J gave up 3 bases and V 0 bases, and 4 bases lay outside the gene matches. CDR3 protein: CASSQDFGTSGYNEQFF. DNA of the CDR3: TGTGCCAGCAGCCAAGATTTTGGGACTAGCGGCTACAATGAGCAGTTCTTC.